Described below is a single TCR beta chain sequence and its context. Its antigen is currently unknown. PCR used 60 Vbeta primers and 13 Jbeta primers. Using immunoSEQ multiplex PCR, the repertoire was profiled, and TCRdb retains in-frame clones only, with some absent. The table has some 150,000 clones, just under 85% seen once. This entry belongs to a study of cytomegalovirus exposure and HLA in healthy donors. Whole-study results and caveats: In a later analysis, TCR beta V- and J-gene trimming showed a link to a missense DCLRE1C variant.

The specimen sequenced was PBMCs. The sequence was obtained from a woman aged 35 to 49 in good health and CMV-seronegative.

The CDR3 DNA sequence: TGTGCCAGCAGCAGAACAGGGGGCTGGGACACTGAAGCTTTCTTT. This codes for CASSRTGGWDTEAFF. This sequence joins TRBV28 and TRBJ1-1; 9 bases line up with TRBD1. V shed 6 bases, J shed 3 bases, and the junction held 8 bases outside the gene matches. The length of the CDR3 is 15 residues. Germline CDR1 MDHEN, CDR2 SYDVKM.